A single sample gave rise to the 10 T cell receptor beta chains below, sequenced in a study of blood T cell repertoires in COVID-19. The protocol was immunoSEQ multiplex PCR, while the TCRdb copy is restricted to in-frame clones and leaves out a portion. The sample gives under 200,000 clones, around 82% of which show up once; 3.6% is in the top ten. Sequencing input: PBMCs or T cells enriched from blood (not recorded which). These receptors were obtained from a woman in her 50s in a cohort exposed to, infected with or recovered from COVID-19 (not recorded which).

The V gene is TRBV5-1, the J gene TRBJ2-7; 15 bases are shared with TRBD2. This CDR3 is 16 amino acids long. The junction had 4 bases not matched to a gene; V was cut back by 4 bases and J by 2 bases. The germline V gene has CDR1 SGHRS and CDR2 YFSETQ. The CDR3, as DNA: TGCGCCAGCAGCCCGGGACTAGCGGGGGGCGCCTACGAGCAGTACTTC. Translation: CASSPGLAGGAYEQYF.

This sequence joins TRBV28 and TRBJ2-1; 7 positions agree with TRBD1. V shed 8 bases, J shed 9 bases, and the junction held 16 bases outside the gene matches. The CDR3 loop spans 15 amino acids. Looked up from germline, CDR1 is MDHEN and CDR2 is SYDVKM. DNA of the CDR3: TGTGCCAGCCTCGACCAACGACAGGGTGTCACTGAGCAGTTCTTC. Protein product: CASLDQRQGVTEQFF.

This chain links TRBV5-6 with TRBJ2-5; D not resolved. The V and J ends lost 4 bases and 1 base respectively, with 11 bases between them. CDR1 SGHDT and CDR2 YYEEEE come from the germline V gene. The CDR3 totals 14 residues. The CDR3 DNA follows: TGTGCCAGCAGCGCTCACGGAGCCCAAGAGACCCAGTACTTC. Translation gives CASSAHGAQETQYF. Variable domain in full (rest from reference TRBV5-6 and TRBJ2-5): DAGVTQSPTHLIKTRGQQVTLRCSPKSGHDTVSWYQQALGQGPQFIFQYYEEEERQRGNFPDRFSGHQFPNYSSELNVNALLLGDSALYLCASSAHGAQETQYFGPGTRLLVL.

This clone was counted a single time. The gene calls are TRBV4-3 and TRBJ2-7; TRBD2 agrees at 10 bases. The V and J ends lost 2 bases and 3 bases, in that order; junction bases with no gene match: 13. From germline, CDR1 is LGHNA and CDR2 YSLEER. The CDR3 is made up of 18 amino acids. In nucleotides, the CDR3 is TGCGCCAGCAGCCAACGAGCGGGGGGGACCGGAAGGGGCTACGAGCAGTACTTC. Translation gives CASSQRAGGTGRGYEQYF.

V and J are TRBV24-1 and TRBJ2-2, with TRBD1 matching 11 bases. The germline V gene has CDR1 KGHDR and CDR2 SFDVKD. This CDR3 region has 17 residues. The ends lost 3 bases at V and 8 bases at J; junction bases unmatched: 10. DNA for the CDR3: TGTGCCACCAGTGATCCAGGATGGACAGGGGGCGGTGGGGAGCTGTTTTTT. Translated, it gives CATSDPGWTGGGGELFF.

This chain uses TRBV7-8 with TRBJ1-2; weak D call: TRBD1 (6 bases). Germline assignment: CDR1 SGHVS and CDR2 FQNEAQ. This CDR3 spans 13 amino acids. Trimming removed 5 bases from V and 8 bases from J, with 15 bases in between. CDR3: CASSLQGREGYTF. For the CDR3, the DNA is TGTGCCAGCAGCCTGCAGGGGCGCGAGGGCTACACCTTC.

CDR3 bases: TGTGCCAGCAGTAGAACTAGCGGGGGGGCAACAGATACGCAGTATTTT. Translation: CASSRTSGGATDTQYF. V usage is TRBV7-2 and J usage is TRBJ2-3, with TRBD2 matching over 13 bases. Germline V gene sequence: CDR1 SGHTA, CDR2 FQGNSA. The CDR3 has 16 residues. V trimming: 6 bases; J trimming: 3 bases; junction bases outside the gene matches: 6.

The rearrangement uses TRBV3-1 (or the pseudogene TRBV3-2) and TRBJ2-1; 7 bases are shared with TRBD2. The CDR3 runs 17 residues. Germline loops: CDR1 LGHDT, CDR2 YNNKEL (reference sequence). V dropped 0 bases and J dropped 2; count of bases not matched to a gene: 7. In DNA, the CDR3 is TGTGCCAGCAGCCAAGATCGGGGGGTCGTAACCTACAATGAGCAGTTCTTC. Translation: CASSQDRGVVTYNEQFF.

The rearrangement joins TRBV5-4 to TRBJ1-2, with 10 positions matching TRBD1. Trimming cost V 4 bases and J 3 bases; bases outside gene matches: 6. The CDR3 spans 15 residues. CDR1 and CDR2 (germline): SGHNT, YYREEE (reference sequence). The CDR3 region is CASSARQGADYGYTF. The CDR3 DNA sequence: TGTGCCAGCAGCGCAAGACAGGGGGCAGACTATGGCTACACCTTC.

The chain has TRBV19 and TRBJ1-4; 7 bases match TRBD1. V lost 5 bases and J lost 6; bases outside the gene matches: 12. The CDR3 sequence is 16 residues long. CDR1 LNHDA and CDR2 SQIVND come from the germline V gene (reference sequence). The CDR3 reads CASSSSGTAFDEKLFF. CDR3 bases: TGTGCCAGTAGTTCCTCCGGGACAGCCTTCGATGAAAAACTGTTTTTT.